This T cell receptor (beta chain) is from a study of PD-1 blockade in classical Hodgkin lymphoma (dated by TCRdb to about 2020). Study-level background: To define a peripheral blood immune signature of response to PD-1 blockade in classical Hodgkin lymphoma, the study combined TCR beta sequencing with CyTOF.

About this clone: The specificity of this receptor is unknown. Base qualities are not provided; no much larger clone lies one nucleotide away.

According to the germline V gene (reference sequence), CDR1 reads SGHNT and CDR2 reads YYREEE. Including cysteine and phenylalanine, the CDR3 has 17 amino acids. Just the 51-base CDR3 DNA is kept, in frame starting at base 1. Germline trimming amounts to 4 bases on V and 1 base on J, with 11 as the count of junction bases outside the gene matches. The time point label corresponds to: newly diagnosed, previously untreated cHL patient sample. Using a Miltenyi CD4+ T cell isolation kit, CD4+ T cells were purified from thawed PBMCs through magnetic negative selection. To serve as a comparison group for the relapsed/refractory trial patients, PBMCs were sequenced from patients with newly diagnosed, previously untreated classical Hodgkin lymphoma. Peripheral blood was collected in 8 mL Vacutainer Cell Preparation Tubes, from which PBMCs were isolated by centrifugation and then cryopreserved. Purified CD4+ and CD8+ fractions were prepared only for cases in which an additional PBMC sample was available. Magnetically labelled cells were removed on LS columns in a quadroMACS separator, and the flow-through was collected as the purified fraction.

Overall study outcomes, separate from this receptor: The study covered only a single clinical trial cohort, and the causes of the repertoire differences, possibly disease activity or prior therapy, were still not defined. Baseline TCR diversity was reported to be lower in newly diagnosed patients than in healthy donors, and even lower in relapsed/refractory patients.

The Qiagen DNeasy kit was used to extract genomic DNA from unsorted PBMCs and from the negatively selected CD4+ and CD8+ fractions. Using primers that anneal to V and J segments, immunoSEQ multiplex PCR amplified the TCR beta CDR3 regions. A synthetic immune receptor repertoire was used to minimize amplification bias, and any residual bias was removed computationally once sequencing was done. The paper's data handling went like this. Repertoire diversity was quantified as the Shannon entropy index using custom Python scripts. Unsorted, CD4+ and CD8+ repertoires were examined separately, except in combined analyses, for which CD4+ and CD8+ sequences were merged in silico. The immuneACCESS repertoire file appears here via TCRdb, limited to in-frame rearrangements. These files lack a portion of the clones; in checked studies, under half of the deficit traces to unresolved V genes, and the cause of the others is not known. The D gene and trimming were derived from the DNA, and the V and J assignments and clone size from that table. Across this sample there are 20,000 to 25,000 clones, with 90% seen only once. The biggest ten clones account for roughly 0.43% of the sample.

The receptor was derived from a human donor with classical Hodgkin lymphoma. Recombination joined TRBV5-4 with TRBJ2-5; TRBD2 fits 9 bases in the junction. Sequenced input: CD4+ T cells from blood. The DNA sequence is TGTGCCAGCAGCAGGGAGGCTGGCGGGAGGGTCCAAGAGACCCAGTACTTC. The encoded protein is CASSREAGGRVQETQYF.